The T cell receptor (beta chain) described here comes from a study of regulatory T cells in long-lasting Graves disease. Arm-PCR with iRepertoire HTBI primers amplified the CDR3 regions for these TCR beta libraries. TCRdb re-called the multiplex PCR reads through MiXCR, storing one row per CDR3 protein. The table lists roughly 410,000 distinct CDR3 sequences, roughly 15% of them singletons. This clonotype was detected only a few times. This CDR3 contains 13 residues. Germline V lookup: CDR1 MGHDK, CDR2 SYGVNS. Between the trimmed V and J ends, which lost 7 bases and 9 bases, there was a span of 19 bases. Noted time point: newly diagnosed GD, antithyroid drugs for less than 3 months. PBMCs provided the RNA from which the TCR library was made. These data also featured in a second study, about T cells in Graves' hyperthyroidism and ophthalmopathy.

This material consisted of peripheral blood mononuclear cells (PBMCs), taken at new diagnosis, from a patient treated with antithyroid drugs. The rearrangement joins TRBV25-1 to TRBJ2-7; D uncertain. This receptor was identified in a woman aged 40 to 55 with Graves disease. DNA of the CDR3: TGTGCCAGCATGAGCCCGGGCCGCCCGGTGCAGTACTTC. As protein: CASMSPGRPVQYF.